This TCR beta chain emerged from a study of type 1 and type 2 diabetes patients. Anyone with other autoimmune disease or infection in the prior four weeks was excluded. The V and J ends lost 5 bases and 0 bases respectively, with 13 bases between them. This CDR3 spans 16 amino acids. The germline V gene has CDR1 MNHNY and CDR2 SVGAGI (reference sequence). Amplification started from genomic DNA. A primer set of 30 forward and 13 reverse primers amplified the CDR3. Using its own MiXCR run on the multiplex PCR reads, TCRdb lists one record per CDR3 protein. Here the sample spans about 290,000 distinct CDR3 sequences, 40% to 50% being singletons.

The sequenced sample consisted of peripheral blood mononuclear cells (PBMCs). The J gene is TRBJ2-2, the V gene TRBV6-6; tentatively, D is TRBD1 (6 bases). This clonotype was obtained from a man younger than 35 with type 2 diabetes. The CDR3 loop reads CASSTSTGANTGELFF. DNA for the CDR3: TGTGCCAGCAGTACCTCGACAGGCGCGAACACCGGGGAGCTGTTTTTT.